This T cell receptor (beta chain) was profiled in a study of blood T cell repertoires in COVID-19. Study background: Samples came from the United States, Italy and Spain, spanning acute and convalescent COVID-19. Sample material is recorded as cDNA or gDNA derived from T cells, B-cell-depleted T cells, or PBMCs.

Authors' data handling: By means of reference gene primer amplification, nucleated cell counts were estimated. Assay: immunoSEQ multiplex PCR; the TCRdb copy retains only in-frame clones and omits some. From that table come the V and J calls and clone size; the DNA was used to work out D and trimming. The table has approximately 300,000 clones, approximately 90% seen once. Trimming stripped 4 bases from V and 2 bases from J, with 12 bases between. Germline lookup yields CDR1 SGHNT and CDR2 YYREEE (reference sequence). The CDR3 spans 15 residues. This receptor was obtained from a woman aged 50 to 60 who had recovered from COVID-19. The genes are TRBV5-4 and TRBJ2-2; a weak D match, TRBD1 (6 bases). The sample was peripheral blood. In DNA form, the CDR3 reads TGTGCCAGCAGCCTCAGGACAGCAAACACCGGGGAGCTGTTTTTT. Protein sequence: CASSLRTANTGELFF. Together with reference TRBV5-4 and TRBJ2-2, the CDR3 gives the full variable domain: ETGVTQSPTHLIKTRGQQVTLRCSSQSGHNTVSWYQQALGQGPQFIFQYYREEENGRGNFPPRFSGLQFPNYSSELNVNALELDDSALYLCASSLRTANTGELFFGEGSRLTVL.